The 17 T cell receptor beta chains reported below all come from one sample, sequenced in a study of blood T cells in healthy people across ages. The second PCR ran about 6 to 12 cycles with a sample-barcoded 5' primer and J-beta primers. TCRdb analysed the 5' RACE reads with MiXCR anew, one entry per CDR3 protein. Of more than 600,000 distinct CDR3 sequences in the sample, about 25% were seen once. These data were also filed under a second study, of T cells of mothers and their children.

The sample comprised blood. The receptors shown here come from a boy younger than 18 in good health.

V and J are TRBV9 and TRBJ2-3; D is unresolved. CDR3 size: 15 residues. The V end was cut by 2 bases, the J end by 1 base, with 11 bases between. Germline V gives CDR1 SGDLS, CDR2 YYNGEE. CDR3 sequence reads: CASSVDGEGTDTQYF. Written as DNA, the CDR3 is TGTGCCAGCAGCGTGGATGGAGAAGGCACAGATACGCAGTATTTT.

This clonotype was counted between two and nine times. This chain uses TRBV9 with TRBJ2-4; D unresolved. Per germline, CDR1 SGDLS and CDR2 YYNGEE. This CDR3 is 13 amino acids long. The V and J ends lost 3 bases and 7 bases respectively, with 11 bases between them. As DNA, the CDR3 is TGTGCCAGCAGCGATGGGCAGATTAACATTCAGTACTTC. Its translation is CASSDGQINIQYF. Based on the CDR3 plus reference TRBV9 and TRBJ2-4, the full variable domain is DSGVTQTPKHLITATGQRVTLRCSPRSGDLSVYWYQQSLDQGLQFLIQYYNGEERAKGNILERFSAQQFPDLHSELNLSSLELGDSALYFCASSDGQINIQYFGAGTRLSVL.

In DNA, the CDR3 is TGTGCCAGCAGCCACTCGGATAGTTATGGCTACACCTTC. Amino acids: CASSHSDSYGYTF. J is TRBJ1-2 and V is TRBV12-3 or TRBV12-4; the D is unclear. This CDR3 is built from 13 residues. V was trimmed by 6 bases and J by 5 bases, leaving 13 bases between them.

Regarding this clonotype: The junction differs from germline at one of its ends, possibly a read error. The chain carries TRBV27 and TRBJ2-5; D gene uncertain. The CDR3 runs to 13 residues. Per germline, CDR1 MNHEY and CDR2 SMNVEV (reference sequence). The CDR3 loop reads CASSNLGKEAQYF. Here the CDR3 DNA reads TGTGCCAGCAGTAATCTGGGGAAAGAGGCCCAGTACTTC.

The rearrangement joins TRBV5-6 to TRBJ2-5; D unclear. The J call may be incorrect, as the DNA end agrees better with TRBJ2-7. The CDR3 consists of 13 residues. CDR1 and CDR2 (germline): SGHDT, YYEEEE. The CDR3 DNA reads TGTGCCAGCAGCTCAACAGATTTCTACGAGCAGTACTTC. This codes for CASSSTDFYEQYF.

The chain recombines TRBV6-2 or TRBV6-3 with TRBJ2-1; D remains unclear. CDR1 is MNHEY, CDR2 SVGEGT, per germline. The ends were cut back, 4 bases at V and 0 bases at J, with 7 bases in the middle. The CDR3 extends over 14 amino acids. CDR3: CASSLQRSYNEQFF. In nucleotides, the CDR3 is TGTGCCAGCAGTTTGCAGCGCTCCTACAATGAGCAGTTCTTC.

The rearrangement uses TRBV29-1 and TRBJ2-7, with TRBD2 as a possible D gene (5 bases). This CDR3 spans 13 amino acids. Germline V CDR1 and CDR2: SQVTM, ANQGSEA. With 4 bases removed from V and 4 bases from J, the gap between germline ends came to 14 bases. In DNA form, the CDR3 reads TGCAGCGTTGCGTCCGGGGAAGTGTACGAGCAGTACTTC. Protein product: CSVASGEVYEQYF.

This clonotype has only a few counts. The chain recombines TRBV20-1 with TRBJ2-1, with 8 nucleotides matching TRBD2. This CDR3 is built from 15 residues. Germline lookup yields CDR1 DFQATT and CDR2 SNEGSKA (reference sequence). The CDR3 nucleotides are TGCAGCAGCGGGGGCTCACCCGGGCCGAGCAATGAGCAGTTCTTC. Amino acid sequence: CSSGGSPGPSNEQFF.

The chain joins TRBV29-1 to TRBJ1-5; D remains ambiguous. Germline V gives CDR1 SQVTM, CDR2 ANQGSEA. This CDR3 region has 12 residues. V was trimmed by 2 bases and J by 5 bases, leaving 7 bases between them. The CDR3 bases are TGCAGCGTTGAAACAGAGGATCAGCCCCAGCATTTT. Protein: CSVETEDQPQHF.

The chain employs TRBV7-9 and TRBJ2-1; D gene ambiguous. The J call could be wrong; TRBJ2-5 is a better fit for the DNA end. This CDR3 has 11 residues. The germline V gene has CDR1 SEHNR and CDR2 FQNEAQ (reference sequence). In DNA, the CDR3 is TGTGCCAGCGGAATGGGGGAGACCCAGTACTTC. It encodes CASGMGETQYF.

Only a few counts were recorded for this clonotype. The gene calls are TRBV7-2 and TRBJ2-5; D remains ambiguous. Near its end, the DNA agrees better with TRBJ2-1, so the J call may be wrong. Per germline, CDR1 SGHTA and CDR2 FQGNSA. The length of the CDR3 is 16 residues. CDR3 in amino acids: CASSLAREAPGNEQFF. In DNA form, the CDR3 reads TGTGCCAGCAGCTTAGCTCGTGAGGCCCCGGGCAATGAGCAGTTCTTC.

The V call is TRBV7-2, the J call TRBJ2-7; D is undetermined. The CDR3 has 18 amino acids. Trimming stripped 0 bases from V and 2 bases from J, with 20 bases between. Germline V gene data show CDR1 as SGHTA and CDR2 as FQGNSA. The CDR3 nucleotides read TGTGCCAGCAGCTTAGCGTTTAGGTTGGCCAGCGTAACCTACGAGCAGTACTTC. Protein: CASSLAFRLASVTYEQYF. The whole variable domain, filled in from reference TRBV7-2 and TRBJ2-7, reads GAGVSQSPSNKVTEKGKDVELRCDPISGHTALYWYRQSLGQGLEFLIYFQGNSAPDKSGLPSDRFSAERTGGSVSTLTIQRTQQEDSAVYLCASSLAFRLASVTYEQYFGPGTRLTVT.

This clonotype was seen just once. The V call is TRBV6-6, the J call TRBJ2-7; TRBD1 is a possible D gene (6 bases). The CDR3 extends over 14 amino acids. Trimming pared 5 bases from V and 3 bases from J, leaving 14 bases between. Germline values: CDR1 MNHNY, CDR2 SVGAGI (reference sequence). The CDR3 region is CASSPPGHDYEQYF. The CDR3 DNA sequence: TGTGCCAGCAGTCCCCCGGGACACGACTACGAGCAGTACTTC.

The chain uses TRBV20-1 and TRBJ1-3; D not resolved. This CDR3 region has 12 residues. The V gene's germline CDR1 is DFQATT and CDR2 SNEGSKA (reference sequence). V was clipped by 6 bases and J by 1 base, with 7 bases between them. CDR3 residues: CSALESGNTIYF. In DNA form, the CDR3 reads TGCAGTGCCCTAGAGTCTGGAAACACCATATATTTT.

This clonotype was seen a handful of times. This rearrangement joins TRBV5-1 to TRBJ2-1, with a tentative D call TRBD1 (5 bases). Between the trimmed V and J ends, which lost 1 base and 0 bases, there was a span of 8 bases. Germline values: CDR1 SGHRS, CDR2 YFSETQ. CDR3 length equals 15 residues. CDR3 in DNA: TGCGCCAGCAGCTTGTCAGGGCCCTCCTACAATGAGCAGTTCTTC. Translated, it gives CASSLSGPSYNEQFF. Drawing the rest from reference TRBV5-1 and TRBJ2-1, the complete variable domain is KAGVTQTPRYLIKTRGQQVTLSCSPISGHRSVSWYQQTPGQGLQFLFEYFSETQRNKGNFPGRFSGRQFSNSRSEMNVSTLELGDSALYLCASSLSGPSYNEQFFGPGTRLTVL.

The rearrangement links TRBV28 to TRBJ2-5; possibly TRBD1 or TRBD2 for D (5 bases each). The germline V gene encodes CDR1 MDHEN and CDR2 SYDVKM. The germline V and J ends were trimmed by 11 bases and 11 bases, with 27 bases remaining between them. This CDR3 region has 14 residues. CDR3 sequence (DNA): TGTGCCGGCTTGGATGGGGCAGGAGCGAGGGAGCAGTACTTC. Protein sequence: CAGLDGAGAREQYF.

Here the CDR3 reads CILDRGYNEQFF. The DNA for the CDR3 is TGCATCCTGGACAGGGGGTACAATGAGCAGTTCTTC. The chain is built from TRBV29-1 and TRBJ2-1; 10 bases fit TRBD1. Germline lookup yields CDR1 SQVTM and CDR2 ANQGSEA. The CDR3 length is 12 residues.